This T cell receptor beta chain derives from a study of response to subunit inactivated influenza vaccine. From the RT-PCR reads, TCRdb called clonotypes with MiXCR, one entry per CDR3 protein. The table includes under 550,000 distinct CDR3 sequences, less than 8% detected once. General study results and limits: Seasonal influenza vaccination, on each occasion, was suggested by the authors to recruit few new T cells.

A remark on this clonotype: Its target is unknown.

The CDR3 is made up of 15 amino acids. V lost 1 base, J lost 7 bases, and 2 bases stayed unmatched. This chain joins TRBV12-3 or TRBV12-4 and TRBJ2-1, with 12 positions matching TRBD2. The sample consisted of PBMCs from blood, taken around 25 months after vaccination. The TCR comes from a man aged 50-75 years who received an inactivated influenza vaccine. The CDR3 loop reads CASSLETSGRNEQFF. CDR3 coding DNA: TGTGCCAGCAGTTTAGAGACTAGCGGGAGAAATGAGCAGTTCTTC.